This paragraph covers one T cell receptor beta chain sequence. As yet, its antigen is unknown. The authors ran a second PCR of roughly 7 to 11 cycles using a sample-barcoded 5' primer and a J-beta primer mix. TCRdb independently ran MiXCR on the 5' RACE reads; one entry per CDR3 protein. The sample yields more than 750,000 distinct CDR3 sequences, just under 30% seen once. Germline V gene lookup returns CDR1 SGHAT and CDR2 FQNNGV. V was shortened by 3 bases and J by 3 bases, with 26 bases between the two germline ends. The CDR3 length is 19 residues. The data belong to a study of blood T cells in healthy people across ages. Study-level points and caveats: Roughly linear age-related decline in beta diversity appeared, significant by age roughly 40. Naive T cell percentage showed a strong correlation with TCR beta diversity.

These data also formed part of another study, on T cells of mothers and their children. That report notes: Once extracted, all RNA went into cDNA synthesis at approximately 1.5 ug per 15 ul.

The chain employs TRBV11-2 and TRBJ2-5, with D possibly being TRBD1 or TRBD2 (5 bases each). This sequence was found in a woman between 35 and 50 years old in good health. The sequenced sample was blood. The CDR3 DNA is TGTGCCAGCAGCTTCATGGCGACTCTCGGGGCCACCCGGAAAGAGACCCAGTACTTC. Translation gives CASSFMATLGATRKETQYF. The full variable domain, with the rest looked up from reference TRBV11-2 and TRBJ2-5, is EAGVAQSPRYKIIEKRQSVAFWCNPISGHATLYWYQQILGQGPKLLIQFQNNGVVDDSQLPKDRFSAERLKGVDSTLKIQPAKLEDSAVYLCASSFMATLGATRKETQYFGPGTRLLVL.